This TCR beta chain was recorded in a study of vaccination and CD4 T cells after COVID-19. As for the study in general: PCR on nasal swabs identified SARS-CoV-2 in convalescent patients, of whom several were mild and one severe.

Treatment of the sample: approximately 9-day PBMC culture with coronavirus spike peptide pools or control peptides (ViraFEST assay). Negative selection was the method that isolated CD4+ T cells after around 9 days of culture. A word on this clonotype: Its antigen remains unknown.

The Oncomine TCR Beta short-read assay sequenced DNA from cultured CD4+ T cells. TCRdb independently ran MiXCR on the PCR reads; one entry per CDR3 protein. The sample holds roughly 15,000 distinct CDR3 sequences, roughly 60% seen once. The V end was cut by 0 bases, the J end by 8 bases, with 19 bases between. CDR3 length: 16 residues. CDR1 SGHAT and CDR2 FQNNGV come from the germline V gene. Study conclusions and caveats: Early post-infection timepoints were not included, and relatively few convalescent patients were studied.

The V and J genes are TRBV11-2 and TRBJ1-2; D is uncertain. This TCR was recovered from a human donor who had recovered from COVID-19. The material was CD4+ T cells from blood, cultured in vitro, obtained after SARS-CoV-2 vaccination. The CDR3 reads CASSLDWPGVTRGYTF. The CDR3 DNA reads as TGTGCCAGCAGCTTAGATTGGCCAGGTGTAACGCGGGGCTACACCTTC.